This T cell receptor beta chain stems from a study of tumor and adjacent non-tumor tissue in lung cancer. About the study: On average, productive TCRbeta reads reached some 4.2 million per sample.

RNA was extracted from bulk tissue without any cell sorting. The library came from three nested PCR rounds adapted from ARM-PCR protocols. TCRdb used MiXCR to reprocess the multiplex PCR reads, holding one entry per CDR3 protein. The sample has just over 200,000 distinct CDR3 sequences; roughly 70% are singletons. The ends lost 2 bases at V and 8 bases at J; junction bases unmatched: 15. The CDR3 length is 16 residues. CDR1 is SGHRS and CDR2 is YFSETQ in the germline V gene. The J gene is TRBJ1-2, the V gene TRBV5-1, with 7 bases lining up with TRBD1. This sequence was found in a man in his sixties with non-small cell lung cancer. Source material: lung tumor tissue. As DNA, the CDR3 is TGCGCCAGCAGCTTTTTATCGCACACAGGGGCCGGCGGCTACACCTTC. The encoded protein is CASSFLSHTGAGGYTF.